This TCR beta chain was found in a study of cytomegalovirus exposure and HLA in healthy donors. Study information: Membership in the Caucasian-associated ancestry cluster was found for around four fifths of almost 400 genotyped donors. Study-level points and caveats: Analysis performed later found roughly 17,000 TCR beta sequences associated with HLA alleles at 0.05 false discovery rate. Within a later analysis, the majority of CMV-associated TCR beta chains appeared HLA-restricted. Later analysis demonstrated an association between a missense DCLRE1C variant and TCR beta V- and J-gene trimming.

The PCR made use of 60 Vbeta and 13 Jbeta primers. Data came from immunoSEQ multiplex PCR; TCRdb stores just in-frame clones and leaves some out. The sample includes over 150,000 clones, approximately 80% of them seen just once. As concerns this clone: Its antigen is undetermined.

Trimming removed 3 bases from V and 12 bases from J, with 14 bases in between. This CDR3 has 11 amino acids. CDR1 and CDR2 from the germline V gene are DFQATT and SNEGSKA (reference sequence). The specimen was PBMCs. This sequence originates from a woman in her 50s in good health and CMV-seropositive. The V and J genes are TRBV20-1 and TRBJ1-2; D is unresolved. The CDR3 reads CSASTTVRHTF. DNA of the CDR3: TGCAGTGCTAGCACCACAGTCCGCCACACCTTC.